Here is one T cell receptor (beta chain) with its context. As yet, its antigen is unknown. These data are taken from a study of OX40 agonist ivuxolimab in advanced cancers. Notes on the study in general: With doses of 0.1-3.0 mg/kg, partial responders showed among the lowest clonal expansion.

Sequencing used immunoSEQ multiplex PCR; TCRdb keeps in-frame clones, though not all of them. The profile shows tens of thousands of clones, about nine tenths of them singletons. The V end was cut by 8 bases, the J end by 2 bases, with 13 bases between. The germline CDR1 and CDR2 sequences are MNHEY and SVGAGI. CDR3 length equals 13 residues. The clonotype originates from an adult with an advanced solid tumor such as melanoma, head and neck, liver or kidney cancer. The V call is TRBV6-5, the J call TRBJ2-7; either TRBD1 or TRBD2 may fit D (5 bases each). The sample consisted of CD4+ or CD8+ T cells sorted from blood, taken in a trial of the OX40 agonist ivuxolimab. The CDR3 DNA is TGTGCCAGCTCGCCGGGACCAGCCTACGAGCAGTACTTC. Amino acid sequence: CASSPGPAYEQYF.